This T cell receptor (beta chain) comes out of a study of blood T cell repertoires in COVID-19. Study as a whole: Whether acute or convalescent, the COVID-19 samples came from the United States, Italy and Spain.

V was pared by 2 bases and J by 4 bases, with 9 bases between. Germline V CDR1 and CDR2: MNHEY, SMNVEV (reference sequence). The length of the CDR3 is 14 residues. Produced via immunoSEQ multiplex PCR; TCRdb's table is partial and in-frame only. The profile shows about 380,000 clones, approximately 90% of them singletons. Donors of Cohort 3 who recovered were those that had two negative PCRs, clearance, or symptom resolution. Specimen: PBMCs or T cells enriched from blood (not recorded which). This clonotype originated in a woman between 18 and 30 years old who had recovered from COVID-19. The chain employs TRBV27 and TRBJ1-3; D unresolved. The CDR3 coding sequence is TGTGCCAGCAGTTTAAGCGGTACCGGAAACACCATATATTTT. Residues: CASSLSGTGNTIYF.